This is a list of T cell receptor beta chains from one sample in a study of cytomegalovirus exposure and HLA in healthy donors. Assay used: immunoSEQ multiplex PCR; TCRdb lists only in-frame clones, some missing. The listing contains approximately 60,000 clones. The sample consisted of PBMCs. Receptor source: a man aged 25-45 years in good health and CMV-seropositive. CDR3s include the opening cysteine and the closing phenylalanine or tryptophan. The D gene is left open where the match is weak.

d_call	v_call	j_call	cdr3_nt	cdr3_aa
-	TRBV7-9	TRBJ2-3	TGTGCCAGCAGCCCCGGCGAGGGATTGAATACGCAGTATTTT	CASSPGEGLNTQYF
-	TRBV5-1	TRBJ2-5	TGCGCCAGCAGCTTGTCCGGGGGCCAAGAGACCCAGTACTTC	CASSLSGGQETQYF
-	TRBV27	TRBJ1-2	TGTGCCAGCAGTTCCTGGACAGACCCTAACTATGGCTACACCTTC	CASSSWTDPNYGYTF
-	TRBV11-3	TRBJ2-3	TGTGCCAGCAGCTTAGATCGGGGTAATGCAGATACGCAGTATTTT	CASSLDRGNADTQYF
TRBD1	TRBV6-1	TRBJ1-2	TGTGCCACCACGACAGGGTCTAACTATGGCTACACCTTC	CATTTGSNYGYTF
-	TRBV4-1	TRBJ2-1	TGCGCCAGCAGCCAAGGGGATAGGTTGGGGACAAACTCCTACAATGAGCAGTTCTTC	CASSQGDRLGTNSYNEQFF
-	TRBV4-1	TRBJ1-5	TGCGCCAGCAGCCTGAGCACCAATCAGCCCCAGCATTTT	CASSLSTNQPQHF
-	TRBV6-1	TRBJ1-1	TGTGCCAGCAGTGAAGCGATGGGCGGGGGGAACACTGAAGCTTTCTTT	CASSEAMGGGNTEAFF
-	TRBV5-1	TRBJ2-1	TGCGCCAGCCTCATGGAGGGCAGATACAATGAGCAGTTCTTC	CASLMEGRYNEQFF
-	TRBV13	TRBJ2-7	TGTGCCAGCAGCTTTCAGTCCCCAGGGGACTACGAGCAGTACTTC	CASSFQSPGDYEQYF
TRBD2	TRBV9	TRBJ2-7	TGTGCCAGCAGCCCAAGACTAGCGGGGGACTACGAGCAGTACTTC	CASSPRLAGDYEQYF
TRBD2	TRBV14	TRBJ2-3	TGTGCCAGCAGGCTAGCGGGAGGGACAGATACGCAGTATTTT	CASRLAGGTDTQYF
-	TRBV6-1	TRBJ1-1	TGTGCCAGCAGTGAATTGAGGGTCACTGAAGCTTTCTTT	CASSELRVTEAFF
TRBD1	TRBV2	TRBJ1-3	TGTGCCAGCAGGGCCGGGACAGGGGCGGACACCATATATTTT	CASRAGTGADTIYF
-	TRBV11-3	TRBJ2-1	TGTGCCAGCAGCTTAGGGGTCCGGGAGAGCTCCGACAATGAGCAGTTCTTC	CASSLGVRESSDNEQFF
-	TRBV27	TRBJ2-1	TGTGCCAGCAGTCCGGGACTTTTTTACAATGAGCAGTTCTTC	CASSPGLFYNEQFF
-	TRBV9	TRBJ1-1	TGTGCCAGCAGCGTGGGGGGGAGGGCCACTGAAGCTTTCTTT	CASSVGGRATEAFF
-	TRBV28	TRBJ1-1	TGTGCCAGCAGTTTAGGGGCGAACACTGAAGCTTTCTTT	CASSLGANTEAFF
-	TRBV29-1	TRBJ2-1	TGCAGCGTTTTCCAGGGTATCGATGAGCAGTTCTTC	CSVFQGIDEQFF
-	TRBV19	TRBJ2-1	TGTGCCAGTAGAACGAGAACCTACAATGAGCAGTTCTTC	CASRTRTYNEQFF
-	TRBV29-1	TRBJ2-3	TGCAGCGTTGAAACAGGGTTTGATACGCAGTATTTT	CSVETGFDTQYF
TRBD1	TRBV5-4	TRBJ2-7	TGTGCCAGCAGCCCCGGGACAGGGGCCTACGAGCAGTACTTC	CASSPGTGAYEQYF
-	TRBV5-1	TRBJ1-1	TGCGCCAGCAGCTTGGCAGGGGACGCTGAAGCTTTCTTT	CASSLAGDAEAFF
-	TRBV5-8	TRBJ2-1	TGTGCCAGCAGCTCTCTCACGGGTAAGGCCTACAATGAGCAGTTCTTC	CASSSLTGKAYNEQFF
-	TRBV29-1	TRBJ2-3	TGCAGCGTCGAGACGGGGAAGGGCACAGATACGCAGTATTTT	CSVETGKGTDTQYF